This T cell receptor beta chain was found in a study of CD8 T cells in Susac syndrome. Roughly 0.45 to 1 ug RNA was reverse transcribed with random hexamers. MiXCR, applied by TCRdb to the immunoSEQ multiplex PCR reads, yields one record per CDR3 protein. Of 100,000 to 150,000 distinct CDR3 sequences detected, around 94% appear once; the ten largest clones hold roughly 0.091%. Germline CDR1 and CDR2: DFQATT and SNEGSKA (reference sequence). The length of the CDR3 is 13 residues. Trimming cost V 4 bases and J 7 bases, with 17 bases left between them. V is TRBV20-1 and J is TRBJ2-7; no reliable D call. Sequencing input: CD4+ T cells from PBMCs. This receptor was identified in a human donor in good health. For the CDR3, the DNA is TGCAGTGCTACCCGTGGGGTGTCCGGGGAGCAGTACTTC. It is translated as CSATRGVSGEQYF.